Below are 4 T cell receptor beta chains sequenced from a single sample in a study of T cells in tuberculosis. Thawed, overnight-rested PBMC were stained with GMM-loaded CD1B tetramer, viability dye and anti-CD3, then sorted. C32 glucose monomycolate from Rhodococcus equi was loaded onto the CD1B tetramers. Sequencing was performed with immunoSEQ multiplex PCR; in TCRdb, only in-frame clones are kept and a portion is missing. The top ten hold 9.5% to 15% of the sample, which has about 59,000 clones, 65% to 90% seen once. The sequencing input was CD1b-GMM tetramer-negative cells sorted from PBMCs. The receptors were gathered from an adult woman with latent tuberculosis.

The chain recombines TRBV5-5 with TRBJ2-7; D is perhaps TRBD1 (6 bases). Germline-derived CDR1 and CDR2 are SGHKS and YYEKEE (reference sequence). V lost 2 bases, J lost 3 bases, and 9 bases lay in between. The CDR3 is made up of 13 amino acids. The CDR3 DNA reads TGTGCCAGCAGCTTCGAACAGGGCTACGAGCAGTACTTC. Its protein is CASSFEQGYEQYF. Full variable domain (missing parts from reference TRBV5-5 and TRBJ2-7): DAGVTQSPTHLIKTRGQQVTLRCSPISGHKSVSWYQQVLGQGPQFIFQYYEKEERGRGNFPDRFSARQFPNYSSELNVNALLLGDSALYLCASSFEQGYEQYFGPGTRLTVT.

This chain uses TRBV19 with TRBJ1-3; D may be TRBD1 (6 bases). Germline CDR1 is LNHDA and CDR2 is SQIVND (reference sequence). V was shortened by 4 bases and J by 4 bases, with 17 bases between the two germline ends. CDR3 length: 16 residues. CDR3 nucleotide sequence: TGTGCCAGTAGTAAGGCCGGGCAGGGGTCAGGAAACACCATATATTTT. This translates into CASSKAGQGSGNTIYF.

The chain employs TRBV5-8 and TRBJ2-5; tentatively, D is TRBD2 (6 bases). TRBJ2-7 explains the end of the DNA better; the J call may be wrong. This CDR3 is 15 amino acids long. The V gene's germline CDR1 is SGHTS and CDR2 YDEGEE. CDR3 coding DNA: TGTGCCAGCAGCTTGGCTGCGGGGATTAACTACGAGCAGTACTTC. The encoded protein is CASSLAAGINYEQYF.

The chain employs TRBV19 and TRBJ1-2; TRBD1 matches at 8 bases. The CDR3 runs 14 residues. CDR1 and CDR2 from the germline V gene are LNHDA and SQIVND (reference sequence). With 5 bases clipped from V and 6 bases from J, the junction kept 8 bases outside the gene matches. The CDR3 is CASSSAGQGNGYTF. As DNA, the CDR3 is TGTGCCAGTAGTTCCGCCGGACAGGGCAATGGCTACACCTTC.